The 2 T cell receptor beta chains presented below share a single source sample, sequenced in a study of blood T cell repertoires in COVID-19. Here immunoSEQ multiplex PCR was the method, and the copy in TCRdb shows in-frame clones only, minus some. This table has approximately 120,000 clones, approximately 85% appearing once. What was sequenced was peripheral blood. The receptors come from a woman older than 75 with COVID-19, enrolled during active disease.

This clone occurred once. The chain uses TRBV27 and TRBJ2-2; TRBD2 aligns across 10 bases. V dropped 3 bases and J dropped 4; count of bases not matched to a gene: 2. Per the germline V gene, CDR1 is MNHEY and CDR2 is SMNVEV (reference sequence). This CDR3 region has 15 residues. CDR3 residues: CASSLRLAGTGELFF. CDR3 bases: TGTGCCAGCAGTTTGAGACTAGCGGGCACCGGGGAGCTGTTTTTT.

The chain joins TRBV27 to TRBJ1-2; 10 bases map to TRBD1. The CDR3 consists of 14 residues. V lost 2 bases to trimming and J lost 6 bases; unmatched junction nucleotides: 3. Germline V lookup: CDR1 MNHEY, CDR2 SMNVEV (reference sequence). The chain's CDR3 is CASSLDRGRDGYTF. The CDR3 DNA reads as TGTGCCAGCAGTTTAGACAGGGGGCGTGATGGCTACACCTTC.